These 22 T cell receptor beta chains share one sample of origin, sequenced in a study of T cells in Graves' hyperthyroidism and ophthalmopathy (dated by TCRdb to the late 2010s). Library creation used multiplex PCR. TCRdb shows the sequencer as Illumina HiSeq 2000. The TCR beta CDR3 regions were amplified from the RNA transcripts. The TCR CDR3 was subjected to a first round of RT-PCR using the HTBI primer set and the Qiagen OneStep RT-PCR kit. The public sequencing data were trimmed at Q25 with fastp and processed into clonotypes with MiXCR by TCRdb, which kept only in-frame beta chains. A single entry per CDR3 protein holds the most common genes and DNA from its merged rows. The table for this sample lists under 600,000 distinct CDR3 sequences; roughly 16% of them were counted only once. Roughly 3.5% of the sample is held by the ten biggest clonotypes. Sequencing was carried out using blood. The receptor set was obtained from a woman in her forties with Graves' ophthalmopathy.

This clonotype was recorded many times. CDR3 protein: CAISEGETQYF. CDR3 DNA: TGTGCCATCAGTGAAGGAGAGACCCAGTACTTC. V gene TRBV10-3 combines with J gene TRBJ2-5; unclear D gene. V was shortened by 3 bases and J by 4 bases, with 3 bases between the two germline ends. The CDR3 loop spans 11 amino acids. Germline V lookup: CDR1 ENHRY, CDR2 SYGVKD.

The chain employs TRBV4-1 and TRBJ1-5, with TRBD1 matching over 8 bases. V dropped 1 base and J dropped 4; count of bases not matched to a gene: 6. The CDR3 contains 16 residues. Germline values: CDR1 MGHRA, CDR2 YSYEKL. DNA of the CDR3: TGCGCCAGCAGCCAAGGCGGACAGGGAGGAAATCAGCCCCAGCATTTT. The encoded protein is CASSQGGQGGNQPQHF.

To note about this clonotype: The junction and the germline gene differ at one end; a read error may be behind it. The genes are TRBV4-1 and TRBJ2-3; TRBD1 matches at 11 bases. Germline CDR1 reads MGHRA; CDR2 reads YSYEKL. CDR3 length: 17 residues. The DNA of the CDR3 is TGTGCCAGCAGCCAGGGCCTCGGGACAGGGGGGACAGATACGCAGTATTTT. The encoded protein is CASSQGLGTGGTDTQYF.

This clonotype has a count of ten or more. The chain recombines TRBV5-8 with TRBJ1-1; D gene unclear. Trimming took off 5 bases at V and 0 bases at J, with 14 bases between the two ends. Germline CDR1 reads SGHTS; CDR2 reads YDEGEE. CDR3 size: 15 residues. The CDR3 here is CASRYSLPLNTEAFF. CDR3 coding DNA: TGTGCCAGCAGGTACAGCCTACCTTTGAACACTGAAGCTTTCTTT.

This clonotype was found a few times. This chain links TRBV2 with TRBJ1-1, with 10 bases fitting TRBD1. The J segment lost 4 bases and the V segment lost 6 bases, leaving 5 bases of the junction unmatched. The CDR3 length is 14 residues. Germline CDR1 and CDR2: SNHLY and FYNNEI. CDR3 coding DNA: TGTGCCAGCAGAGGGGACAGGGGAGTCACTGAAGCTTTCTTT. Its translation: CASRGDRGVTEAFF.

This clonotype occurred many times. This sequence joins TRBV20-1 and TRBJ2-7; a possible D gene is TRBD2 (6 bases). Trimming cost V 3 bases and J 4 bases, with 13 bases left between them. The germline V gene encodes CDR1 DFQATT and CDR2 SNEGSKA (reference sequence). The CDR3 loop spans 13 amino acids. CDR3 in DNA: TGCAGTGCTAGGGCTAGCGAGACGTACGAGCAGTACTTC. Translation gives CSARASETYEQYF.

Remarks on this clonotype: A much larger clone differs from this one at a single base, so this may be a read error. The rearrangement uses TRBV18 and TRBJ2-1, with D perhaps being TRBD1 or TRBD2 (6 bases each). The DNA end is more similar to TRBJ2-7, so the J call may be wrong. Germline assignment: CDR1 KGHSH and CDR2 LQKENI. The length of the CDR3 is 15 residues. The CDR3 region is CASSPTGANYNEQYF. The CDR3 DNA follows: TGTGCCAGCTCACCAACGGGGGCTAACTACAATGAGCAGTACTTC.

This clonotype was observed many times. The CDR3 nucleotides are TGCAGTGCATCTCCCGGGACCGCGAATCGCGAGCAGTACTTC. This gives the protein CSASPGTANREQYF. V is TRBV20-1 and J is TRBJ2-7; D is tentatively TRBD1 or TRBD2 (5 bases each). The CDR3 sequence is 14 residues long. Germline CDR1 is DFQATT and CDR2 is SNEGSKA (reference sequence). Between the trimmed V and J ends, which lost 6 bases and 6 bases, there was a span of 21 bases.

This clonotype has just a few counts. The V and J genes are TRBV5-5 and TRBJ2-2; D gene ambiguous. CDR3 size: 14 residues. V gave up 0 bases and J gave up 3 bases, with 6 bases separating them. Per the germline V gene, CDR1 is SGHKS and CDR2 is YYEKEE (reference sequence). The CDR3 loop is CASSLEPHTGELFF. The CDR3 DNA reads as TGTGCCAGCAGCTTGGAACCGCACACCGGGGAGCTGTTTTTT.

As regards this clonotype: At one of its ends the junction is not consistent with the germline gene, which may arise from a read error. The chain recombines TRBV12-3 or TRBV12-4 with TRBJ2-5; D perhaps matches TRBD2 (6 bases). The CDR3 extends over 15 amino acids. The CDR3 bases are TGTGCCAGCAGTTTAGCGGGGGGTTCCCGTCAGACCCGGTACTTC. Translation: CASSLAGGSRQTRYF.

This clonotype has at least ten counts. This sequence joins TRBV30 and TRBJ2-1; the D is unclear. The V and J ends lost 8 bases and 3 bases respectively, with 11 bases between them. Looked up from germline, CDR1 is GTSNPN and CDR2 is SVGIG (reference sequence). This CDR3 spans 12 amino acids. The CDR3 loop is CARSTFYNEQFF. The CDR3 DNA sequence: TGTGCCCGTTCGACTTTCTACAATGAGCAGTTCTTC.

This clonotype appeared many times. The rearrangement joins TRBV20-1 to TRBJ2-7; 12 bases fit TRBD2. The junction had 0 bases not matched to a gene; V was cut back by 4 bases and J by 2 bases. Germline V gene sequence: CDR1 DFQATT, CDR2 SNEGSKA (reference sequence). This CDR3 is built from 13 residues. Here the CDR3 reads CSATSGRAYEQYF. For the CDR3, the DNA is TGCAGTGCTACTAGCGGGAGGGCCTACGAGCAGTACTTC.

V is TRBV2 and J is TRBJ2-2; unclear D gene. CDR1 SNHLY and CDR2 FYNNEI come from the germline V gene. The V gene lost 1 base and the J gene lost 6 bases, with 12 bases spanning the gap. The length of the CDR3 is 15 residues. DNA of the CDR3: TGTGCCAGCAGTGAAGACGCAGGTGGGGCCGGGGAGCTGTTTTTT. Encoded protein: CASSEDAGGAGELFF.

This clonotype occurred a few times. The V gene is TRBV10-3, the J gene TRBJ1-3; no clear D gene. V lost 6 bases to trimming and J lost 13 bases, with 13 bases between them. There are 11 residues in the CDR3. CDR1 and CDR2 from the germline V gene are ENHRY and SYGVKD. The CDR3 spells CAIRATSKIYF. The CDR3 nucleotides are TGTGCCATCAGGGCTACTTCGAAGATATATTTT.

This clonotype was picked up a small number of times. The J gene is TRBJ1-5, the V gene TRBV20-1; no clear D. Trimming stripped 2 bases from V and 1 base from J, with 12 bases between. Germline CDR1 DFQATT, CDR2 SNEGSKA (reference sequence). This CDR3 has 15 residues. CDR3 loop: CSARSIGLSNQPQHF. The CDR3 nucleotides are TGCAGTGCTAGATCCATTGGTCTCAGCAATCAGCCCCAGCATTTT.

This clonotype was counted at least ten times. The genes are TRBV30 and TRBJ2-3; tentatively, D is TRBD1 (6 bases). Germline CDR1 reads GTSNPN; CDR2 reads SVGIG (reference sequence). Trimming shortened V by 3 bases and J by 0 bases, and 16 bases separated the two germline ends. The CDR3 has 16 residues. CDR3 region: CAWSRLEGDSTDTQYF. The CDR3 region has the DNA TGTGCCTGGAGCCGGCTCGAGGGGGATAGCACAGATACGCAGTATTTT.

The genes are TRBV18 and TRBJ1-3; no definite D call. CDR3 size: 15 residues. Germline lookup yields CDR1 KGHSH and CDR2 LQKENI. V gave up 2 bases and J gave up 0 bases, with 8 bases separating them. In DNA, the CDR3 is TGTGCCAGCTCACCATTTTCGGACTCTGGAAACACCATATATTTT. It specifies CASSPFSDSGNTIYF. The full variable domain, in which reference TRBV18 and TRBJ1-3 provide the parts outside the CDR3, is NAGVMQNPRHLVRRRGQEARLRCSPMKGHSHVYWYRQLPEEGLKFMVYLQKENIIDESGMPKERFSAEFPKEGPSILRIQQVVRGDSAAYFCASSPFSDSGNTIYFGEGSWLTVV.

The CDR3 here is CASRATGSGDTQYF. The DNA for the CDR3 is TGTGCCAGCAGGGCGACAGGGTCGGGGGATACGCAGTATTTT. The J gene is TRBJ2-3, the V gene TRBV6-1; 7 bases align to TRBD1. The V gene's germline CDR1 is MNHNS and CDR2 SASEGT. With 6 bases clipped from V and 6 bases from J, the junction kept 9 bases outside the gene matches. This CDR3 is 14 amino acids long.

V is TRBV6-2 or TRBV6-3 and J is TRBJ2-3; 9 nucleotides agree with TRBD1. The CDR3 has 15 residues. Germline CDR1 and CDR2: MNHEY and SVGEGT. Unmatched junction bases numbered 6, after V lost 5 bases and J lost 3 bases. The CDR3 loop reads CASSKQGARTDTQYF. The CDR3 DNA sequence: TGTGCCAGCAGTAAACAGGGGGCGCGAACAGATACGCAGTATTTT.

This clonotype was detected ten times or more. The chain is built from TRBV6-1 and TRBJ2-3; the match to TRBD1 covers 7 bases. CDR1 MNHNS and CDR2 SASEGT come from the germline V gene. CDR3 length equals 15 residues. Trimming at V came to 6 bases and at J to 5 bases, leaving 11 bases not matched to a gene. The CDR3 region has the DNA TGTGCCAGCAGCCCCCGAGGGGGCGCGATAGATACGCAGTATTTT. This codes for CASSPRGGAIDTQYF.

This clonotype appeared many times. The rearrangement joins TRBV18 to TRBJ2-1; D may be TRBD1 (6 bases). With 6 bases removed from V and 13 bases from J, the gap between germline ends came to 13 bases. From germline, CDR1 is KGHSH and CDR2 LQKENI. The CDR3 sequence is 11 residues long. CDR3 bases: TGTGCCAGCTCTTACAGGGACCCCCAGTTCTTC. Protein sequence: CASSYRDPQFF.

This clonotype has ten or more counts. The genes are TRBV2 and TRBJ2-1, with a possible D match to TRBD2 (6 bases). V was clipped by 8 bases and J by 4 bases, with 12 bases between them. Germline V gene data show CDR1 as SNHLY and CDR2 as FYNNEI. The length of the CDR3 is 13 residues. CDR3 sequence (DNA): TGTGCCAGCGGGGGGAAAGGGTACAATGAGCAGTTCTTC. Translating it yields CASGGKGYNEQFF.